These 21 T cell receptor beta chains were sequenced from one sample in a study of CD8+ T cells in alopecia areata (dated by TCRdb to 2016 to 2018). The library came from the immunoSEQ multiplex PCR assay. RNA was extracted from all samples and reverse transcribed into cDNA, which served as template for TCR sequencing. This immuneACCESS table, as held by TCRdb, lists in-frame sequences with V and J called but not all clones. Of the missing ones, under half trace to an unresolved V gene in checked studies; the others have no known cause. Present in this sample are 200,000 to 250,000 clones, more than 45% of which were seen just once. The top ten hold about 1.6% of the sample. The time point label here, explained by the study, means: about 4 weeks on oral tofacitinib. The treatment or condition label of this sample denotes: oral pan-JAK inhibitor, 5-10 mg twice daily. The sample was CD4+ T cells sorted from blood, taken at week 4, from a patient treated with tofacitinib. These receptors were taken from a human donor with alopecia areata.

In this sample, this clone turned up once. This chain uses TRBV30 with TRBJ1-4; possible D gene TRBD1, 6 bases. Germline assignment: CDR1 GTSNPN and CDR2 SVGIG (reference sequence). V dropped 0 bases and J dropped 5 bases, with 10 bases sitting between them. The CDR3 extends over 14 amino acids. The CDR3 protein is CAWSVGQGNEKLFF. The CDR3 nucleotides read TGTGCCTGGAGTGTAGGGCAGGGGAATGAAAAACTGTTTTTT.

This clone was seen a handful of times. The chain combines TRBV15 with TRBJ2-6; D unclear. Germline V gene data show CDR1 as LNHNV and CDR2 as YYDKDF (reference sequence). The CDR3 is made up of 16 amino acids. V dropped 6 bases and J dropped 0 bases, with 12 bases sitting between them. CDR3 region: CATSTQAFSGANVLTF. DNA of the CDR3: TGTGCCACCAGTACCCAAGCCTTCTCTGGGGCCAACGTCCTGACTTTC.

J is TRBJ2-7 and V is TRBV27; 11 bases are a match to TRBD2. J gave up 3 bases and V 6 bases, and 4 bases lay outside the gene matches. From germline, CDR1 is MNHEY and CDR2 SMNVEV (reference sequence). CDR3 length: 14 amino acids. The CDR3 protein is CASSLTSGDYEQYF. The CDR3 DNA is TGTGCCAGCAGCTTGACTAGCGGGGACTACGAGCAGTACTTC.

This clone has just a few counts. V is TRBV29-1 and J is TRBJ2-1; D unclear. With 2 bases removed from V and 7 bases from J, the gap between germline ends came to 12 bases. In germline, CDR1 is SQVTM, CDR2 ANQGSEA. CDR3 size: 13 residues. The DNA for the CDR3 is TGCAGCGTTGAATTCCCCGGTGGGAATGAGCAGTTCTTC. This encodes CSVEFPGGNEQFF.

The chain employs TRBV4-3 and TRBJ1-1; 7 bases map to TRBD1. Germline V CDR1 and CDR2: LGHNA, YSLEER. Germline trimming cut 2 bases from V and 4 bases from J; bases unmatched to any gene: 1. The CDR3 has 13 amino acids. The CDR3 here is CASSQHRGTEAFF. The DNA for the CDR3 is TGCGCCAGCAGCCAACACAGGGGCACTGAAGCTTTCTTT.

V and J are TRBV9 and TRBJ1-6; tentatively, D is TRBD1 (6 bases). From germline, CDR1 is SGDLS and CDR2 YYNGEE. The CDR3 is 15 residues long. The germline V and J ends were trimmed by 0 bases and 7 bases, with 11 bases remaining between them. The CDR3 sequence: CASSVVGGINSPLHF. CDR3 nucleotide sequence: TGTGCCAGCAGCGTAGTAGGGGGGATCAATTCACCCCTCCACTTT.

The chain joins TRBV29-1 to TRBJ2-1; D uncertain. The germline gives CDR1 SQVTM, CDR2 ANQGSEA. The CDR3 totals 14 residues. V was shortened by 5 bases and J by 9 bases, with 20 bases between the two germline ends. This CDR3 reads CSVKSSWVAIEQFF. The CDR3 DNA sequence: TGCAGCGTTAAGAGCAGCTGGGTGGCGATTGAGCAGTTCTTC.

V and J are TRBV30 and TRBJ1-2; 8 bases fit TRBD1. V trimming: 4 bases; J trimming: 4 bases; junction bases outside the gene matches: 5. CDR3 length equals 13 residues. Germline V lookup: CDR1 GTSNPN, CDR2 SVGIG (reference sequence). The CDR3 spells CAWIRDRGYGYTF. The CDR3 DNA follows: TGTGCCTGGATTCGAGACAGGGGCTATGGCTACACCTTC.

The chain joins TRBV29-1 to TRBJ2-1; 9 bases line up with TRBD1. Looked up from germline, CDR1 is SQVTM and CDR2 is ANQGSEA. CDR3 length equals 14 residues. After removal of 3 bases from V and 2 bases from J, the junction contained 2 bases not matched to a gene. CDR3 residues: CSVEGQGPYNEQFF. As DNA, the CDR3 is TGCAGCGTTGAGGGACAGGGCCCCTACAATGAGCAGTTCTTC.

The CDR3 here is CAWSPRLLYNEQFF. CDR3 coding DNA: TGTGCCTGGAGCCCTCGACTACTTTACAATGAGCAGTTCTTC. The gene calls are TRBV30 and TRBJ2-1; weak D call: TRBD2 (5 bases). The CDR3 covers 14 residues. Trimming shortened V by 3 bases and J by 4 bases, and 13 bases separated the two germline ends. Per germline, CDR1 GTSNPN and CDR2 SVGIG (reference sequence).

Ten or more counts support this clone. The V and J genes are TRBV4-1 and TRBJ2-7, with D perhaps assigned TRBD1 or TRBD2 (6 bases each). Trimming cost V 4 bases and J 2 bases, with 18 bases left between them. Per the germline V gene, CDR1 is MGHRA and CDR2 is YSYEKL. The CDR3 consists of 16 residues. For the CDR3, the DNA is TGCGCCAGCAGCCCCGGTTTAGGGGGGTCCACCTACGAGCAGTACTTC. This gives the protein CASSPGLGGSTYEQYF.

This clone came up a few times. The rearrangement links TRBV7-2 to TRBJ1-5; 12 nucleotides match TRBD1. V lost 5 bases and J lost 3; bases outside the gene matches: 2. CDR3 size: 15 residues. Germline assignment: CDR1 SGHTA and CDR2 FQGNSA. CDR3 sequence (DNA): TGTGCCAGCAGCATGGGACAGGGGGCCAATCAGCCCCAGCATTTT. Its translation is CASSMGQGANQPQHF. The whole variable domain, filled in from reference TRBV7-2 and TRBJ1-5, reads GAGVSQSPSNKVTEKGKDVELRCDPISGHTALYWYRQSLGQGLEFLIYFQGNSAPDKSGLPSDRFSAERTGGSVSTLTIQRTQQEDSAVYLCASSMGQGANQPQHFGDGTRLSIL.

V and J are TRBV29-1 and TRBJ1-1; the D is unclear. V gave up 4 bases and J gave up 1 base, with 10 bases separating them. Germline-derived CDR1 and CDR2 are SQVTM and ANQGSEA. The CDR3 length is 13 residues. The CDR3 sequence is CSVVVGRNTEAFF. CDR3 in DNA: TGCAGCGTTGTGGTGGGAAGGAACACTGAAGCTTTCTTT. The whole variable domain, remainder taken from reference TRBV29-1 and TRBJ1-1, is SAVISQKPSRDICQRGTSLTIQCQVDSQVTMMFWYRQQPGQSLTLIATANQGSEATYESGFVIDKFPISRPNLTFSTLTVSNMSPEDSSIYLCSVVVGRNTEAFFGQGTRLTVV.

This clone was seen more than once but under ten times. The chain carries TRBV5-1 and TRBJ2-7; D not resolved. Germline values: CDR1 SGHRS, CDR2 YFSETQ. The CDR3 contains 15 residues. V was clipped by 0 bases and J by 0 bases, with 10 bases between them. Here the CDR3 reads CASSLDPATSYEQYF. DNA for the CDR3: TGCGCCAGCAGCTTGGACCCGGCCACCTCCTACGAGCAGTACTTC. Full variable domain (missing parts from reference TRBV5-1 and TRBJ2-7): KAGVTQTPRYLIKTRGQQVTLSCSPISGHRSVSWYQQTPGQGLQFLFEYFSETQRNKGNFPGRFSGRQFSNSRSEMNVSTLELGDSALYLCASSLDPATSYEQYFGPGTRLTVT.

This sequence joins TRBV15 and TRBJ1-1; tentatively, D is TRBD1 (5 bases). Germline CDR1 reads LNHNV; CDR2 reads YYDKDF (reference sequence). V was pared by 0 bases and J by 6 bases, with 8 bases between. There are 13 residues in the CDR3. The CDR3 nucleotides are TGTGCCACCAGCAGAGACGCAGGGTCTGAAGCTTTCTTT. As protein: CATSRDAGSEAFF.

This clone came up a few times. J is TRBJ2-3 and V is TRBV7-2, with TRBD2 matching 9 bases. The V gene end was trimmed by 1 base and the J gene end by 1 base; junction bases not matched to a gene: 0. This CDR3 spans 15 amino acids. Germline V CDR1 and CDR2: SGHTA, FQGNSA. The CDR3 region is CASSLGTSGTDTQYF. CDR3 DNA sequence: TGTGCCAGCAGCTTAGGGACTAGCGGCACAGATACGCAGTATTTT. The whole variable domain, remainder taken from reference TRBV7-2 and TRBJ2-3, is GAGVSQSPSNKVTEKGKDVELRCDPISGHTALYWYRQSLGQGLEFLIYFQGNSAPDKSGLPSDRFSAERTGGSVSTLTIQRTQQEDSAVYLCASSLGTSGTDTQYFGPGTRLTVL.

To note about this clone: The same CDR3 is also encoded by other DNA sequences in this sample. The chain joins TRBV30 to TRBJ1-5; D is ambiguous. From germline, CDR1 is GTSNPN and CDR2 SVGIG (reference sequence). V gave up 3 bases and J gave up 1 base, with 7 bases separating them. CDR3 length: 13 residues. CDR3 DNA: TGTGCCTGGAGCTCGGGAAGCAATCAGCCCCAGCATTTT. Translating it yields CAWSSGSNQPQHF.

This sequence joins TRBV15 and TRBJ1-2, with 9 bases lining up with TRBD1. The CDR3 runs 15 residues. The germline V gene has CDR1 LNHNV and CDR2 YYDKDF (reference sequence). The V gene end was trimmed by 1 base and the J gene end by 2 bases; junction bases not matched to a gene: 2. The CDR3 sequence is CATSRGGTGNYGYTF. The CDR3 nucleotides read TGTGCCACCAGCAGAGGGGGGACAGGGAACTATGGCTACACCTTC.

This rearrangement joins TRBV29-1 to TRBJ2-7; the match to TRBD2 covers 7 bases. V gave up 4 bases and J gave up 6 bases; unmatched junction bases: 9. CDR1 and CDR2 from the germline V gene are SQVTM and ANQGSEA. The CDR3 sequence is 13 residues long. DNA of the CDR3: TGCAGCGTTGGGGCTAGACTAGCAGGCGAGCAGTACTTC. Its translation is CSVGARLAGEQYF.

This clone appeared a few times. CDR3 nucleotides: TGTGCCAGCACCCATCTCCAGAACACTGAAGCTTTCTTT. Translated: CASTHLQNTEAFF. This sequence joins TRBV6-6 and TRBJ1-1, with D unclear. The CDR3 is made up of 13 amino acids. The germline CDR1 and CDR2 sequences are MNHNY and SVGAGI (reference sequence). V was trimmed by 7 bases and J by 1 base, leaving 10 bases between them.

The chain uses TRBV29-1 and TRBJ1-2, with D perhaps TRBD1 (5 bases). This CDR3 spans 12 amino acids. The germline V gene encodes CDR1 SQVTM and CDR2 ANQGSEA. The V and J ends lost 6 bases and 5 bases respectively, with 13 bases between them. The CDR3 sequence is CSVEIGTYGYTF. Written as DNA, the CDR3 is TGCAGCGTCGAGATCGGGACGTATGGCTACACCTTC.